This T cell receptor beta chain came from a study of blood T cell repertoires in COVID-19. Study summary: Samples representing acute and convalescent COVID-19 were sourced from the United States, Italy and Spain.

The assay was immunoSEQ multiplex PCR, and TCRdb's table has in-frame clones only and misses some. Seen here are 200,000 to 250,000 clones, around 84% observed once, and the top ten hold 15% to 20%. Germline V gene sequence: CDR1 LNHDA, CDR2 SQIVND (reference sequence). V lost 1 base and J 1 base, leaving 4 bases between the germline ends. There are 13 residues in the CDR3. The TCR sequence derives from a woman at least 80 years old with active or convalescent COVID-19. The chain carries TRBV19 and TRBJ1-1; no firm D call. The sequenced material came from peripheral blood. Here the CDR3 DNA reads TGTGCCAGTAGTATAGGAGGGAACACTGAAGCTTTCTTT. Amino acids: CASSIGGNTEAFF.